The clone carrying this T cell receptor beta chain was seen more than once but under ten times. Antigen: not known. The sample is drawn from a study of response to subunit inactivated influenza vaccine. Overall study findings and caveats: The study's authors posited that every seasonal influenza vaccination enlists few new T cells.

TCRdb re-analysed the RT-PCR reads in MiXCR, keeping a single row per CDR3 protein. The sample lists around 180,000 distinct CDR3 sequences, roughly 8.7% occurring once. This CDR3 contains 15 residues. V shed 5 bases and J 4 bases; nucleotides not matched to a gene: 4. CDR1 is SGHRS and CDR2 is YFSETQ in the germline V gene. This chain uses TRBV5-1 with TRBJ2-1, with 12 bases that match TRBD2. The receptor's source is a man aged 50 or older who received an inactivated influenza vaccine. The source material was non-naive T cells sorted from PBMCs, sampled on the day of vaccination. CDR3 region: CASRTSGSPYNEQFF. In DNA form, the CDR3 reads TGCGCCAGCAGGACTAGCGGGAGCCCATACAATGAGCAGTTCTTC.